Listed here is a single T cell receptor beta chain. What it binds is unknown. This entry comes from a study of cytomegalovirus exposure and HLA in healthy donors. About the research overall: The approximately 120 million unique TCR beta sequences, from 150 million to 200 million T cells, were found by an earlier analysis. Study results and limitations: In a later analysis, productive TCRs from donors in an Asian-associated ancestry cluster reportedly carried fewer N-insertions than the cohort mean.

The PCR was carried out with 60 Vbeta primers and 13 Jbeta primers. Profiled with immunoSEQ multiplex PCR; TCRdb holds only in-frame clones, not every one. The data show around 92,000 clones, about 84% seen once. Looked up from germline, CDR1 is LNHDA and CDR2 is SQIVND (reference sequence). The CDR3 sequence is 14 residues long. The germline V and J ends were trimmed by 3 bases and 0 bases, with 6 bases remaining between them. The rearrangement links TRBV19 to TRBJ1-3; D remains ambiguous. The material sequenced was PBMCs. The source is a man in his late teens or twenties in good health and CMV-seronegative. The CDR3 reads CASSMGDSGNTIYF. The CDR3 DNA reads as TGTGCCAGTAGTATGGGAGACTCTGGAAACACCATATATTTT.